The sequence of this T cell receptor (beta chain) was determined in a study of OX40 agonist ivuxolimab in advanced cancers. Study details: Patients with hepatocellular carcinoma, melanoma, renal cell or head and neck cancer made up the dose-escalation patients.

TCRdb's copy holds only in-frame clones and misses some; the assay was immunoSEQ multiplex PCR. The table lists 22,000 or so clones, roughly 80% of them singletons, with roughly 24% in the top ten. With 2 bases removed from V and 5 bases from J, the gap between germline ends came to 10 bases. The length of the CDR3 is 14 residues. Germline V CDR1 and CDR2: MNHEY, SMNVEV (reference sequence). The chain recombines TRBV27 with TRBJ2-1; D is unresolved. The receptor's source is an adult with an advanced solid tumor such as melanoma, head and neck, liver or kidney cancer. The material was CD4+ or CD8+ T cells sorted from blood, obtained in a trial of the OX40 agonist ivuxolimab. CDR3 amino acids: CASSLPWADNEQFF. CDR3 coding DNA: TGTGCCAGCAGTTTACCCTGGGCAGACAATGAGCAGTTCTTC.